These 8 T cell receptor beta chains originate from one sample sequenced in a study of beta chain features in type 1 diabetes. General observations from the study: For Type 1 diabetes patients, all four CD4+ subsets carried TCRB CDR3s that were moderately but significantly shorter.

These receptors' targets are unknown. Every bit of the isolated RNA underwent reverse transcription, so sequencing read expressed TCRB transcripts. Produced via immunoSEQ multiplex PCR; TCRdb's table is partial and in-frame only. The repertoire holds 310,000 or so clones, with roughly 9% as singletons. The source material was central memory CD4+ T cells from blood. All receptors derive from a man younger than 40 with type 1 diabetes.

The V and J genes are TRBV4-1 and TRBJ2-5; D is unclear. This CDR3 contains 13 residues. Trimming removed 1 base from V and 4 bases from J, with 7 bases in between. CDR1 is MGHRA, CDR2 YSYEKL, per germline. CDR3 nucleotide sequence: TGCGCCAGCAGCCAAGCCTGGGGAGAGACCCAGTACTTC. Translation gives CASSQAWGETQYF.

V and J are TRBV9 and TRBJ1-6; D gene uncertain. Germline CDR1 is SGDLS and CDR2 is YYNGEE. This CDR3 region has 14 residues. Trimming took 0 bases from V and 7 from J, leaving 8 bases between them. The CDR3: CASSVDAENSPLHF. In DNA, the CDR3 is TGTGCCAGCAGCGTAGATGCGGAAAATTCACCCCTCCACTTT.

The rearrangement uses TRBV5-1 and TRBJ2-4; 8 nucleotides line up with TRBD1. CDR3 size: 14 residues. The V gene end was trimmed by 4 bases and the J gene end by 9 bases; junction bases not matched to a gene: 9. The germline gives CDR1 SGHRS, CDR2 YFSETQ. CDR3 bases: TGCGCCAGCAGCCAGGGACAGGCACGAGTCATTCAGTACTTC. Protein sequence: CASSQGQARVIQYF.

The table lists this clone with a few counts. The rearrangement uses TRBV7-2 and TRBJ1-2; no clear D gene. V was trimmed by 4 bases and J by 0 bases, leaving 21 bases between them. Per germline, CDR1 SGHTA and CDR2 FQGNSA. The CDR3 length is 18 residues. In nucleotides, the CDR3 is TGTGCCAGCAGCTACGCCAGCGGGCGTAGCGTCCCTAACTATGGCTACACCTTC. The encoded protein is CASSYASGRSVPNYGYTF.

This clone was counted a few times. This rearrangement joins TRBV7-8 to TRBJ1-1; TRBD1 might be the D (5 bases). The CDR3 has 15 residues. V was shortened by 4 bases and J by 4 bases, with 16 bases between the two germline ends. Germline V gene sequence: CDR1 SGHVS, CDR2 FQNEAQ. This CDR3 is CASSSTGTVGTEAFF. The CDR3 DNA sequence: TGTGCCAGCAGCTCCACCGGGACGGTGGGCACTGAAGCTTTCTTT.

The rearrangement uses TRBV2 and TRBJ2-5, with D unclear. CDR3 length: 14 amino acids. The germline CDR1 and CDR2 sequences are SNHLY and FYNNEI. The V gene lost 1 base and the J gene lost 5 bases, with 11 bases spanning the gap. Here the CDR3 reads CASSEGVGWETQYF. DNA of the CDR3: TGTGCCAGCAGTGAAGGAGTCGGTTGGGAGACCCAGTACTTC. The variable domain in full, completed from reference TRBV2 and TRBJ2-5, reads EPEVTQTPSHQVTQMGQEVILRCVPISNHLYFYWYRQILGQKVEFLVSFYNNEISEKSEIFDDQFSVERPDGSNFTLKIRSTKLEDSAMYFCASSEGVGWETQYFGPGTRLLVL.

The V and J genes are TRBV7-9 and TRBJ1-6; a possible D gene is TRBD1 (6 bases). The CDR3 has 15 residues. V lost 1 base, J lost 11 bases, and 15 bases lay in between. Germline lookup yields CDR1 SEHNR and CDR2 FQNEAQ (reference sequence). This chain's CDR3 is CASSLGQAAQPPLHF. The DNA of the CDR3 is TGTGCCAGCAGCTTAGGACAGGCCGCTCAGCCACCCCTCCACTTT.

In DNA form, the CDR3 reads TGTGCCAGCAGTGAGAATCTGGTGGAGGGAGCTTTCTTT. It codes for CASSENLVEGAFF. This chain uses TRBV2 with TRBJ1-1; D gene ambiguous. Germline CDR1 and CDR2: SNHLY and FYNNEI. V dropped 3 bases and J dropped 10 bases, with 15 bases sitting between them. This CDR3 comprises 13 residues. Filled out from reference TRBV2 and TRBJ1-1, the complete variable domain reads EPEVTQTPSHQVTQMGQEVILRCVPISNHLYFYWYRQILGQKVEFLVSFYNNEISEKSEIFDDQFSVERPDGSNFTLKIRSTKLEDSAMYFCASSENLVEGAFFGQGTRLTVV.